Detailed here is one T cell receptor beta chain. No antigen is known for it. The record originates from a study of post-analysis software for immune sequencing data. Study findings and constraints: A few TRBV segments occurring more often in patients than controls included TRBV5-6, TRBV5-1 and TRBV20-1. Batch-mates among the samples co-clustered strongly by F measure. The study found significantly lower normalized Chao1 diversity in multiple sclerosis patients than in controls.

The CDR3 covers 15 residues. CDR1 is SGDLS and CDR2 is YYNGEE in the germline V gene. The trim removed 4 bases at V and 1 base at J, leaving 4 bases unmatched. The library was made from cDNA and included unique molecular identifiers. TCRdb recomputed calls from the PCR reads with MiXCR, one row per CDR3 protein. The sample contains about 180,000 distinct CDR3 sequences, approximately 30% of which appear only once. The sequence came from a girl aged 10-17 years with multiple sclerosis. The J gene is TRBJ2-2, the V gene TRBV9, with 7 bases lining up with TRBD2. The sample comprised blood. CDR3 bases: TGTGCCAGCAGCATGTTAGCGGGGAACACCGGGGAGCTGTTTTTT. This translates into CASSMLAGNTGELFF. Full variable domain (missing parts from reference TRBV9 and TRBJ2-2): DSGVTQTPKHLITATGQRVTLRCSPRSGDLSVYWYQQSLDQGLQFLIQYYNGEERAKGNILERFSAQQFPDLHSELNLSSLELGDSALYFCASSMLAGNTGELFFGEGSRLTVL.